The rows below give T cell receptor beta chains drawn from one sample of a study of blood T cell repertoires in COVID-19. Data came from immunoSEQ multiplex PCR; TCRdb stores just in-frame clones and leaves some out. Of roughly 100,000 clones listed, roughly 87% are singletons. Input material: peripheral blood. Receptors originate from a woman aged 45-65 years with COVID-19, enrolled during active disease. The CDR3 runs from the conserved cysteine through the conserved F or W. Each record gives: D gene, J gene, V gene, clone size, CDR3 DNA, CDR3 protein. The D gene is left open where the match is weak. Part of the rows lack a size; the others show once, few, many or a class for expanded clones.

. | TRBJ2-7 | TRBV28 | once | TGTGCCAGCCTGGGGGCCCAAATATCCTACGAGCAGTACTTC | CASLGAQISYEQYF
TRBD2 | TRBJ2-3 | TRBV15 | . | TGTGCCACCAGCAGAGAGACTCCGGGACTAGCATTCGCAGATACGCAGTATTTT | CATSRETPGLAFADTQYF
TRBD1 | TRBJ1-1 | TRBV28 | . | TGTGCCAGCATCCAGGGGACAGGGTACGAAGCTTTCTTT | CASIQGTGYEAFF
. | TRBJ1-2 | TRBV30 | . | TGTGCCTGGAGCCGGGGAGGGCCGGATGGCTACACCTTC | CAWSRGGPDGYTF
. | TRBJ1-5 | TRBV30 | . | TGTGCCTGGAGAGGGGCCGGGAATCAGCCCCAGCATTTT | CAWRGAGNQPQHF
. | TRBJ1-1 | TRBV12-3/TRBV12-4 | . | TGTGCCAGCAGCCCGGAGGCAAACACTGAAGCTTTCTTT | CASSPEANTEAFF
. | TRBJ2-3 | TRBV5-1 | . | TGCGCCAGCAGCTTCTCTAGCGTGGGAGAGACAGATACGCAGTATTTT | CASSFSSVGETDTQYF
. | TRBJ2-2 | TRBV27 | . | TGTGCCAGCAGTTCACGACACGGTTGGATGGGCACCGGGGAGCTGTTTTTT | CASSSRHGWMGTGELFF
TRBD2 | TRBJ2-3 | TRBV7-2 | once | TGTGCCAGCAGCCCAGGGACTAGCGGGATCAAGGTATTTACGCAGTATTTT | CASSPGTSGIKVFTQYF
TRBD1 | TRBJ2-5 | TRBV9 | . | TGTGCCAGCAGCCCGAGACAGGGGTGGGAGACCCAGTACTTC | CASSPRQGWETQYF
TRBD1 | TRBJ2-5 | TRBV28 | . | TGTGCCAGCAGCACAGGGGGCAGGGAGACCCAGTACTTC | CASSTGGRETQYF
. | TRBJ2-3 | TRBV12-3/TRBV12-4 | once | TGTGCCAGCAGCTGGGCCGGAGATACGCAGTATTTT | CASSWAGDTQYF
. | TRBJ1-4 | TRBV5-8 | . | TGTGCCAGCAGCTCGGGGTTTCCGGGAATAGGTGAAAAACTGTTTTTT | CASSSGFPGIGEKLFF
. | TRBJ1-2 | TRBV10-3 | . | TGTGCCATCACCGGACAGACAGCTCTGGAGGGCTACACCTTC | CAITGQTALEGYTF
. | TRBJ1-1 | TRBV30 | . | TGTGCCTGGATTACGGGACATGTAGCTTTCTTT | CAWITGHVAFF
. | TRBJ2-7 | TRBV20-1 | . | TGCAGTGCTAGAGACATCTACGAGCAGTACTTC | CSARDIYEQYF
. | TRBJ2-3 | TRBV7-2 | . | TGTGCCAGCAGCTCGGGGGTCACAGATACGCAGTATTTT | CASSSGVTDTQYF
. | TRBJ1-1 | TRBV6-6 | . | TGTGCCAGCAGTTACCGCAGACAGGTAACGAACACTGAAGCTTTCTTT | CASSYRRQVTNTEAFF
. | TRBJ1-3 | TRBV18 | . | TGTGCCAGCTCACCCACGTTTGGGGCGGACACCATATATTTT | CASSPTFGADTIYF
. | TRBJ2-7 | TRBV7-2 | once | TGTGCCAGCAGCCCTGGGGGGACAGTCTACGAGCAGTACTTC | CASSPGGTVYEQYF
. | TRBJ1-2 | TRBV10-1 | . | TGCGCCAGCGACTGTGTTGTAATTGATGGCTACACCTTC | CASDCVVIDGYTF
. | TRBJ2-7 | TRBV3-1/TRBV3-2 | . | TGTGCCAGCAGCCCCAATAAAGGCGGCCCTGAGGAGCAGTACTTC | CASSPNKGGPEEQYF
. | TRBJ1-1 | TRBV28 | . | TGTGCCAGCAGTTTTACAGGGATTACTGAAGCTTTCTTT | CASSFTGITEAFF
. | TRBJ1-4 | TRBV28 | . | TGTGCCAGCAGCCCTCGGGGGGGTTCTGAAAAACTGTTTTTT | CASSPRGGSEKLFF
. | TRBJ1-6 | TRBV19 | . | TGTGCCGCCCAATCAGGCTCTAACTATAATTCACCCCTCCACTTT | CAAQSGSNYNSPLHF
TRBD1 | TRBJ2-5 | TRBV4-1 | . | TGCGCCAGCAGCCAAGAAGGCCCAGGGGGATGGGAGACCCAGTACTTC | CASSQEGPGGWETQYF
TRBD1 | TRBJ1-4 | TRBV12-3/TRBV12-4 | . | TGTGCCAGCAGGAGACAGGGTCCTGAAAAACTGTTTTTT | CASRRQGPEKLFF
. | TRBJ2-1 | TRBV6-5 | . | TGTGCCGCGGCCCAACGGGGTACTAACAATTTTGGGCAGTTCTTC | CAAAQRGTNNFGQFF
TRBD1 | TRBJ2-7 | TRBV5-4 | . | TGTGCCAGCAGCTTGGGGACAGGGGGCGGCTACGAGCAGTACTTC | CASSLGTGGGYEQYF
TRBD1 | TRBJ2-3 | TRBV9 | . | TGTGCCAGCAGCGTAGACAGGGGTCCAGATACGCAGTATTTT | CASSVDRGPDTQYF
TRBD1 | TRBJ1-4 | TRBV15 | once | TGTGCCACCAACCGGGACAGATCTAATGAAAAACTGTTTTTT | CATNRDRSNEKLFF
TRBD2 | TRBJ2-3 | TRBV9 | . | TGTGCCAGCAGCGTAGCTTATGGGGGGACTAGCGGACTGGCTAGCACAGATACGCAGTATTTT | CASSVAYGGTSGLASTDTQYF
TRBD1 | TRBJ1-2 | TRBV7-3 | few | TGTGCCAGCAGTCGATCAGGGGGCGAGGGCTATGGCTACACCTTC | CASSRSGGEGYGYTF
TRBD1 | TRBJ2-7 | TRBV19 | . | TGTGCCAGTAGTATTGGACAGGGCTCCTACGAGCAGTACTTC | CASSIGQGSYEQYF
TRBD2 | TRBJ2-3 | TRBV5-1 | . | TGCGCCAGCAAGGGGAACGGGGGGTTCTCAGATACGCAGTATTTT | CASKGNGGFSDTQYF
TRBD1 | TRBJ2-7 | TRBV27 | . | TGTGCCAGCTCCGTGGACAGGGCGGGAGAGCAGTACTTC | CASSVDRAGEQYF
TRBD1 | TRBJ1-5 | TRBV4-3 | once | TGCGCCAGCAGCCACGTTATTTCTGGGACAGGGAATCAGCCCCAGCATTTT | CASSHVISGTGNQPQHF
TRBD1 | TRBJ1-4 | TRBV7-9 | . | TGTGCCAGCAGCTCGACAGGGAATCAGGAAAAACTGTTTTTT | CASSSTGNQEKLFF
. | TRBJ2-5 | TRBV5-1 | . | TGCGCCAGCACTATCCAAGAGACCCAGTACTTC | CASTIQETQYF
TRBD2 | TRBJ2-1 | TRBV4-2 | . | TGTGCCAGCAGCCCCGAACCGGGACTAGCGGGGGATGAGCAGTTCTTC | CASSPEPGLAGDEQFF
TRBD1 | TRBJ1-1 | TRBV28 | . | TGTGCCAGCAGTTTAGGGGACAGGGTAAGGGCTGAAGCTTTCTTT | CASSLGDRVRAEAFF
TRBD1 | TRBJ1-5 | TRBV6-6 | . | TGTGCCAGCAGCCCGGGACAGGAGGTTCTCAATCAGCCCCAGCATTTT | CASSPGQEVLNQPQHF
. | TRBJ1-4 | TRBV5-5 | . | TGTGCCAGCAGGCATGATACAGGGATTAATGAAAAACTGTTTTTT | CASRHDTGINEKLFF
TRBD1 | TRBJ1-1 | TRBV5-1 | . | TGCGCCAGCAGCTGGACAGGGGGACGTAACACTGAAGCTTTCTTT | CASSWTGGRNTEAFF